The 17 T cell receptor beta chains listed next were all sequenced from one sample in a study of T cell responses to AZD1222 COVID-19 vaccine. Repertoires were generated with immunoSEQ multiplex PCR, while TCRdb's copy carries only in-frame clones and drops some. Of 85,000 to 90,000 clones in the sample, 70% to 90% were seen once. The sequences come from peripheral blood, collected 28 days after the second AZD1222 dose. Every receptor here comes from an adult who received the AZD1222 COVID-19 vaccine.

The CDR3: CASSYSIGGPGNTIYF. DNA for the CDR3: TGTGCCAGCAGTTACTCGATAGGCGGGCCAGGAAACACCATATATTTT. The V and J genes are TRBV6-6 and TRBJ1-3; D ambiguous. V gave up 0 bases and J gave up 4 bases, with 13 bases separating them. Germline V gene lookup returns CDR1 MNHNY and CDR2 SVGAGI (reference sequence). The CDR3 is 16 residues long.

The rearrangement joins TRBV3-1 (or the pseudogene TRBV3-2) to TRBJ1-2; D is undetermined. The CDR3 is 12 residues long. The V end was cut by 0 bases, the J end by 13 bases, with 12 bases between. Germline CDR1 LGHDT, CDR2 YNNKEL (reference sequence). In DNA, the CDR3 is TGTGCCAGCAGCCAAGACAGCCGGCAATTCACCTTC. Translating gives CASSQDSRQFTF.

The rearrangement links TRBV5-1 to TRBJ1-1; D gene ambiguous. Germline V gives CDR1 SGHRS, CDR2 YFSETQ. The CDR3 length is 15 residues. The ends were cut back, 3 bases at V and 5 bases at J, with 17 bases in the middle. In DNA form, the CDR3 reads TGCGCCAGCAGCTCCCGCCCCCAGCCGGGAACTGAAGCTTTCTTT. Translating it yields CASSSRPQPGTEAFF.

A single count supports this clone. The rearrangement links TRBV7-9 to TRBJ1-6; D is undetermined. Germline loops: CDR1 SEHNR, CDR2 FQNEAQ (reference sequence). The CDR3 contains 14 residues. The germline V and J ends were trimmed by 1 base and 10 bases, with 11 bases remaining between them. The CDR3 loop reads CASSLGRGESPLHF. The CDR3 DNA sequence: TGTGCCAGCAGCTTAGGGCGCGGGGAGTCACCCCTCCACTTT.

The chain is built from TRBV5-1 and TRBJ2-3; TRBD2 matches at 14 bases. Germline V lookup: CDR1 SGHRS, CDR2 YFSETQ. V was clipped by 2 bases and J by 7 bases; unmatched bases: 3. This CDR3 comprises 15 residues. CDR3 DNA: TGCGCCAGCAGCTTCGGGACTAGCGGGGGTAATACGCAGTATTTT. It encodes CASSFGTSGGNTQYF.

The chain recombines TRBV6-5 with TRBJ1-2, with 7 positions matching TRBD1. Germline V CDR1 and CDR2: MNHEY, SVGAGI. The trim removed 0 bases at V and 4 bases at J, leaving 8 bases unmatched. The CDR3 covers 16 residues. The CDR3, as DNA: TGTGCCAGCAGTTACTCCACTAGGACAGGATTCTATGGCTACACCTTC. Translated, it gives CASSYSTRTGFYGYTF.

The chain combines TRBV2 with TRBJ2-7; 7 bases line up with TRBD2. The germline gives CDR1 SNHLY, CDR2 FYNNEI. The CDR3 loop spans 14 amino acids. After removal of 6 bases from V and 6 bases from J, the junction contained 11 bases not matched to a gene. The CDR3 region has the DNA TGTGCCAGCAGGGACCAGGGCCGGGGGGTCGAGCAGTACTTC. Its protein is CASRDQGRGVEQYF. Supplemented by reference TRBV2 and TRBJ2-7, the full variable domain reads EPEVTQTPSHQVTQMGQEVILRCVPISNHLYFYWYRQILGQKVEFLVSFYNNEISEKSEIFDDQFSVERPDGSNFTLKIRSTKLEDSAMYFCASRDQGRGVEQYFGPGTRLTVT.

The rearrangement links TRBV12-3 or TRBV12-4 to TRBJ1-1; the D is unclear. This CDR3 is built from 12 residues. Trimming pared 6 bases from V and 0 bases from J, leaving 5 bases between. In DNA, the CDR3 is TGTGCCAGCAGGTTTGTGAACACTGAAGCTTTCTTT. The encoded protein is CASRFVNTEAFF.

The V and J genes are TRBV3-1 (or the pseudogene TRBV3-2) and TRBJ1-1; no reliable D call. The CDR3 runs to 14 residues. V lost 4 bases, J lost 0 bases, and 9 bases lay in between. Germline lookup yields CDR1 LGHDT and CDR2 YNNKEL (reference sequence). The DNA of the CDR3 is TGTGCCAGCAGCCCAAGACTAGTGAACACTGAAGCTTTCTTT. Its protein is CASSPRLVNTEAFF.

V gene TRBV18 combines with J gene TRBJ2-5; D unresolved. V dropped 3 bases and J dropped 2 bases, with 7 bases sitting between them. The germline V gene encodes CDR1 KGHSH and CDR2 LQKENI. CDR3 size: 13 residues. CDR3 DNA sequence: TGTGCCAGCTCACCGGAGTTTCAAGAGACCCAGTACTTC. It codes for CASSPEFQETQYF. The full variable domain, with the rest looked up from reference TRBV18 and TRBJ2-5, is NAGVMQNPRHLVRRRGQEARLRCSPMKGHSHVYWYRQLPEEGLKFMVYLQKENIIDESGMPKERFSAEFPKEGPSILRIQQVVRGDSAAYFCASSPEFQETQYFGPGTRLLVL.

This rearrangement joins TRBV5-5 to TRBJ1-5; unclear D gene. The CDR3 loop spans 12 amino acids. V lost 7 bases to trimming and J lost 0 bases, with 5 bases between them. Germline V gene sequence: CDR1 SGHKS, CDR2 YYEKEE (reference sequence). The CDR3 protein is CASVDSNQPQHF. Written as DNA, the CDR3 is TGTGCCAGCGTCGATAGCAATCAGCCCCAGCATTTT.

The rearrangement uses TRBV6-1 and TRBJ1-4, with a tentative D call TRBD1 (6 bases). V was cut by 3 bases and J by 14 bases, with 19 bases left in between. Germline V CDR1 and CDR2: MNHNS, SASEGT. The CDR3 runs 14 residues. The CDR3 DNA reads as TGTGCCAGCAGTGACACAGGGCCCACGTCGCAGCTGTTTTTT. This sequence encodes CASSDTGPTSQLFF.

This chain uses TRBV7-3 with TRBJ1-6; D not resolved. With 1 base removed from V and 5 bases from J, the gap between germline ends came to 9 bases. The germline CDR1 and CDR2 sequences are SGHTA and FQGTGA. The CDR3 has 15 amino acids. CDR3 sequence: CASSLMAVDNSPLHF. In DNA form, the CDR3 reads TGTGCCAGCAGCTTAATGGCGGTTGATAATTCACCCCTCCACTTT.

This chain joins TRBV5-1 and TRBJ2-3, with 7 bases lining up with TRBD1. The CDR3 sequence is 14 residues long. CDR1 is SGHRS, CDR2 YFSETQ, per germline. The J segment lost 2 bases and the V segment lost 4 bases, leaving 4 bases of the junction unmatched. CDR3 sequence: CASSEGQYTDTQYF. The CDR3 DNA follows: TGCGCCAGCAGCGAGGGACAGTACACAGATACGCAGTATTTT. The variable domain in full, completed from reference TRBV5-1 and TRBJ2-3, reads KAGVTQTPRYLIKTRGQQVTLSCSPISGHRSVSWYQQTPGQGLQFLFEYFSETQRNKGNFPGRFSGRQFSNSRSEMNVSTLELGDSALYLCASSEGQYTDTQYFGPGTRLTVL.

The chain employs TRBV5-4 and TRBJ2-3; perhaps TRBD1 as D (7 bases). From germline, CDR1 is SGHNT and CDR2 YYREEE (reference sequence). The V and J ends lost 5 bases and 0 bases respectively, with 10 bases between them. The CDR3 is 14 residues long. Here the CDR3 DNA reads TGTGCCAGCAGTCAGGGGGGAAGCACAGATACGCAGTATTTT. It translates to CASSQGGSTDTQYF.

This chain links TRBV7-2 with TRBJ2-3; D unresolved. The CDR3 length is 14 residues. CDR1 and CDR2 from the germline V gene are SGHTA and FQGNSA. Trimming shortened V by 1 base and J by 8 bases, and 13 bases separated the two germline ends. The CDR3 DNA reads TGTGCCAGCAGCTTAGAGCCCTCACCGGGTACGCAGTATTTT. Residues: CASSLEPSPGTQYF.

This sequence joins TRBV18 and TRBJ2-2, with TRBD1 matching 7 bases. This CDR3 contains 17 residues. V was pared by 5 bases and J by 6 bases, with 15 bases of the junction left unmatched. CDR1 is KGHSH and CDR2 is LQKENI in the germline V gene. The DNA for the CDR3 is TGTGCCAGCTCATCCTTATCCCCGACAGGGATCTCCGGGGAGCTGTTTTTT. Translated: CASSSLSPTGISGELFF.